This T cell receptor (beta chain) stems from a study of CDR3 diversity in severe acne (dated by TCRdb to the late 2010s). From its cysteine to its phenylalanine, the CDR3 spans 15 amino acids. The entry retains the CDR3 DNA only, 45 bases that are in frame from base 1. Clipping removes 5 bases from V and 6 bases from J, with 11 as the unmatched junction base count. This clonotype came up a few times. This clone's antigen is unknown. Base qualities are not at hand, and no much larger clone is one base apart. Receptor amplification or capture employed PCR. These reads were obtained on an Illumina HiSeq 2000. TCRdb reran the public reads through fastp at Q25 and MiXCR, keeping productive beta chains. Records with the same CDR3 protein are collapsed into one entry carrying the most frequent genes and DNA. The sample records about 84,000 distinct CDR3 sequences, around 53% of which are singletons. The ten most abundant clones make up around an eighth of the sample.

The sequence joins TRBV12-3 or TRBV12-4 to TRBJ1-1; 8 middle bases align to TRBD1. The clonotype was recovered from a male donor in good health, without acne. Input material: blood. CDR3 protein: CASSRGDRRAPEAFF. The DNA reads TGTGCCAGCAGTCGGGGGGACAGGAGGGCCCCTGAAGCTTTCTTT.